This T cell receptor beta chain derives from a study of T cell changes during pregnancy in multiple sclerosis. Sequencing was performed with immunoSEQ multiplex PCR; in TCRdb, only in-frame clones are kept and a portion is missing. Seen here are 45,000 to 55,000 clones, over 80% observed once, and the top ten hold 0.15% to 0.2%. CDR3 size: 15 residues. Per germline, CDR1 MNHNS and CDR2 SASEGT. Trimming took off 7 bases at V and 4 bases at J, with 16 bases between the two ends. The chain carries TRBV6-1 and TRBJ2-2; D is perhaps TRBD2 (6 bases). The TCR was taken from a female donor in good health, enrolled as a control in a pregnancy study. The source material was CD4+ T cells from peripheral blood mononuclear cells, sampled after pregnancy. CDR3 bases: TGTGCCAGCACCCTAGGACTAAGTGGCACCGGGGAGCTGTTTTTT. It is translated as CASTLGLSGTGELFF.